A selection of T cell receptor beta chains follows, all from one sample in a study of T cell responses to AZD1222 COVID-19 vaccine. Produced via immunoSEQ multiplex PCR; TCRdb's table is partial and in-frame only. The sample has 120,000 or so clones, around nine tenths seen once; the top ten hold about 2.6%. Material: peripheral blood, obtained 28 days after the second AZD1222 dose. The receptors here all came from an adult who received the AZD1222 COVID-19 vaccine. CDR3s include the opening cysteine and the closing phenylalanine or tryptophan.

V	CDR3
TRBV11-2	CASSLVGGVNEQYF
TRBV3-1/TRBV3-2	CASSQGTTYNEQFF
TRBV7-2	CASTLDRAYEQYF
TRBV16	CASSQLLLAGNEQYF
TRBV18	CASSPWEGQTEAFF
TRBV5-4	CASSLGQGYPEAFF
TRBV4-3	CASSRNQGSAANYGYTF
TRBV5-1	CASSLAGSEQYF
TRBV27	CASRSPPGGASGGAVYEQYF
TRBV2	CASSVWRGNEQFF
TRBV2	CASRKQSSYNSPLHF
TRBV27	CASSLFGLGSTDTQYF
TRBV7-9	CASSLVNTIYF
TRBV10-3	CAISGGTATNEKLFF
TRBV6-5	CASTKMLAGRETQYF
TRBV5-1	CASSLVTSRYEQYF
TRBV4-2	CASSQAGTGDGYTF
TRBV5-4	CASSLRGISVEAFF
TRBV6-2/TRBV6-3	CASSSRPGRWNYGYTF
TRBV7-2	CASSRGRNNQPQHF
TRBV18	CASSPVPGPYSNQPQHF
TRBV29-1	CSVEPSGGTDTQYF
TRBV6-7	CASSYVEGSYEQYF
TRBV6-5	CASSRRQTEQFF
TRBV7-9	CASSLVPNTEAFF
TRBV7-8	CASSLEWDRAYEQFF
TRBV14	CASSQEGLAGAGNEQFF
TRBV10-2	CASSLGTETYEQYF
TRBV4-3	CASSQAVADINEKLFF
TRBV11-2	CASSRTSGGARGRETQYF
TRBV14	CASSQVGQGSGYTF